This T cell receptor beta chain stems from a study of cytomegalovirus exposure and HLA in healthy donors. Study information: Most genotyped donors, roughly 83% of about 360, had Caucasian-associated genetic ancestry.

The V and J ends lost 5 bases and 4 bases respectively, with 8 bases between them. Germline V gene lookup returns CDR1 SEHNR and CDR2 FQNEAQ (reference sequence). This CDR3 contains 12 residues. Study-wide results and caveats: Roughly uniform sequencing depth across donors was assumed, possibly incorrectly. Later analysis identified 16,000 or so TCR beta sequences associated with HLA alleles, using a false discovery rate threshold of 0.05.

A note on this clone: No antigen is known for it.

The PCR made use of 60 Vbeta and 13 Jbeta primers. Authors' methods: Per a later analysis, the number of unique TCR beta chains was about 78 million, of which around 10 million were shared. Some clones are missing from TCRdb's copy, which holds only in-frame ones; the method was immunoSEQ multiplex PCR. The DNA was the basis for D and trimming; V, J and clone size are from that table. This sample has about 120,000 clones; over 60% occur once, and the top ten carry 13%. The rearrangement joins TRBV7-9 to TRBJ1-1; D gene unclear. What was sequenced was PBMCs. The clonotype comes from a man aged 25-45 years in good health and CMV-seropositive. The chain's CDR3 is CASSTRSTEAFF. The DNA for the CDR3 is TGTGCCAGCAGCACGAGGTCCACTGAAGCTTTCTTT.